The entry below gives a single T cell receptor (beta chain) sequence along with its context. As yet, its antigen is unknown. The data are from a study of T cell responses to AZD1222 COVID-19 vaccine. Germline-derived CDR1 and CDR2 are SGHRS and YFSETQ. The CDR3 covers 13 residues. V was clipped by 1 base and J by 3 bases, with 8 bases between them. Sequenced by immunoSEQ multiplex PCR; TCRdb stores in-frame clones only, minus some. The table has 150,000 to 200,000 clones, 91% seen once; the top ten hold around 3.6%. Findings and caveats of the study: Repertoire sampling occurred only after the peak T cell response. Only six people who got AZD1222 tested seropositive at baseline. Vaccine-associated CD4 TCRs ranged over spike, dominating at 160-218 and 743-854. Receipt of two AZD1222 doses was followed by a rise in Spike-specific TCR breadth and depth.

The chain combines TRBV5-1 with TRBJ2-7; D remains ambiguous. Material: peripheral blood, obtained 28 days after the second AZD1222 dose. The TCR sequence derives from an adult who received the AZD1222 COVID-19 vaccine. CDR3 bases: TGCGCCAGCAGCTTGCGTGCAAACTACGAGCAGTACTTC. Its protein product is CASSLRANYEQYF.